The T cell receptor (beta chain) described here comes from a study of blood T cells in healthy people across ages. A sample-barcoded 5' primer and a J-beta primer mix were used in a second PCR of about 7 to 11 cycles. TCRdb re-called the 5' RACE reads with MiXCR, one entry per CDR3 protein. The sample lists about 1.5 million distinct CDR3 sequences, approximately 42% occurring once. The germline gives CDR1 SGHRS, CDR2 YFSETQ. V was pared by 0 bases and J by 10 bases, with 7 bases of the junction left unmatched. The CDR3 consists of 14 residues. The J gene is TRBJ2-1, the V gene TRBV5-1; TRBD1 matches 7 bases. This sequence was found in a woman between 18 and 30 years old in good health. The specimen sequenced was blood. The CDR3, as DNA: TGCGCCAGCAGCTTGGAGGGGGCCGGCCACGAGCAGTTCTTC. Translation gives CASSLEGAGHEQFF.